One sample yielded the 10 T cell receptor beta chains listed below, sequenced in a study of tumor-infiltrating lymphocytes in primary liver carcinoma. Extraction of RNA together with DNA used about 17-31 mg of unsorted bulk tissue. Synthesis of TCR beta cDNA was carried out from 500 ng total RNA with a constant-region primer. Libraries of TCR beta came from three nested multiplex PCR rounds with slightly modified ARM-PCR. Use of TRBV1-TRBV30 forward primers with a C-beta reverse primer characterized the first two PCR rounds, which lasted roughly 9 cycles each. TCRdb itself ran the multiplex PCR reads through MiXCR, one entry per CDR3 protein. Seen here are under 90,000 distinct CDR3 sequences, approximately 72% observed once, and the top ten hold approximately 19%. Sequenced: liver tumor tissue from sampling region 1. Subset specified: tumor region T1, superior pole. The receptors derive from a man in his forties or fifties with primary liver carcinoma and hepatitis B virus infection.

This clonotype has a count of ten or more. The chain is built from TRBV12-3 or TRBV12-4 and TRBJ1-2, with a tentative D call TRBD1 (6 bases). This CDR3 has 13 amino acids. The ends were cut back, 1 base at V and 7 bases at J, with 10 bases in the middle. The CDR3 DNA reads TGTGCCAGCAGTTTAGTCGACAGGTCTGGCTACACCTTC. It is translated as CASSLVDRSGYTF.

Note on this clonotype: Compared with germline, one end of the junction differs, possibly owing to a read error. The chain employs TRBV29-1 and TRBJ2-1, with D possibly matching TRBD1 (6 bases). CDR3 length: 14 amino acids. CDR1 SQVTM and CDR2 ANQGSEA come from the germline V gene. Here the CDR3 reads CNALGRGGYNEQLF. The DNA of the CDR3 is TGCAACGCCCTCGGCAGGGGTGGCTACAATGAGCAGCTCTTC.

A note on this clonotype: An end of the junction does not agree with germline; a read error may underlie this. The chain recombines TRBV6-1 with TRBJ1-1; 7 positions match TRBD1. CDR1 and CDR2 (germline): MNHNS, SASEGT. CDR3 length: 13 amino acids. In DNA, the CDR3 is TGTGCCAACAGTGACAGGGACAACACTGAAGCTTTCTTT. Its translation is CANSDRDNTEAFF.

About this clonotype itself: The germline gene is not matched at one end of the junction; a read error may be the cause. The CDR3 loop is CAISQGLRSHNEQFF. The CDR3, as DNA: TGTGCCATCAGCCAAGGTCTTAGGTCCCACAATGAGCAGTTCTTC. The V gene is TRBV14, the J gene TRBJ2-1; no reliable D call. The CDR3 is 15 amino acids. Germline CDR1 is SGHDN and CDR2 is FVKESK. Full variable domain (missing parts from reference TRBV14 and TRBJ2-1): EAGVTQFPSHSVIEKGQTVTLRCDPISGHDNLYWYRRVMGKEIKFLLHFVKESKQDESGMPNNRFLAERTGGTYSTLKVQPAELEDSGVYFCAISQGLRSHNEQFFGPGTRLTVL.

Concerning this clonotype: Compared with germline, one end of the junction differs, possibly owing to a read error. CDR3 protein: CASSRMGGQALGTEALF. Here the CDR3 DNA reads TGTGCCAGCAGCCGAATGGGGGGACAGGCGCTCGGCACTGAAGCTCTCTTT. The chain joins TRBV11-2 to TRBJ1-1, with 8 bases identical to TRBD1. This CDR3 has 17 amino acids. From germline, CDR1 is SGHAT and CDR2 FQNNGV.

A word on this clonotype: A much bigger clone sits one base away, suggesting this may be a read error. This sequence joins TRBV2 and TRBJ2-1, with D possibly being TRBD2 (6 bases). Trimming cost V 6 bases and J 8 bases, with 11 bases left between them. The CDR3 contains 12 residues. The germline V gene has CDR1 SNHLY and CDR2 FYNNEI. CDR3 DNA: TGTGCCAGCAGCGGGGGAGGCGATGAGCAGTTCTTC. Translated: CASSGGGDEQFF.

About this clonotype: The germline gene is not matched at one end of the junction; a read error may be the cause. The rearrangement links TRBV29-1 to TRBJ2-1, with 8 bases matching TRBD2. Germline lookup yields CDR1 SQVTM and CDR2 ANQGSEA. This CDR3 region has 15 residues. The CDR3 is CSVLSRLATYSEQVF. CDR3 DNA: TGCAGCGTGTTGAGCCGACTAGCGACCTACAGTGAGCAGGTCTTC.

CDR3 in DNA: TGTGCCAGCAGCTTAGATCATGCGGGAGGACTAGATGAGCAGTTCTTC. Amino acids: CASSLDHAGGLDEQFF. The chain combines TRBV11-2 with TRBJ2-1; 8 positions match TRBD2. CDR1 and CDR2 (germline): SGHAT, FQNNGV. The CDR3 is made up of 16 amino acids. Germline trimming cut 0 bases from V and 8 bases from J; bases unmatched to any gene: 9.

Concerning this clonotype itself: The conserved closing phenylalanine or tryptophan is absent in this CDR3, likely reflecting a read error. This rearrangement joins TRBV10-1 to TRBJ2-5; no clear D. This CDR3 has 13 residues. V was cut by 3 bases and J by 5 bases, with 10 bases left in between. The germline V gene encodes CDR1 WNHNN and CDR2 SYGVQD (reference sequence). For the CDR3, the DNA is TGCGCCAGCAGTGACCCTGGAGTGGAGACCCAGTACATC. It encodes CASSDPGVETQYI.

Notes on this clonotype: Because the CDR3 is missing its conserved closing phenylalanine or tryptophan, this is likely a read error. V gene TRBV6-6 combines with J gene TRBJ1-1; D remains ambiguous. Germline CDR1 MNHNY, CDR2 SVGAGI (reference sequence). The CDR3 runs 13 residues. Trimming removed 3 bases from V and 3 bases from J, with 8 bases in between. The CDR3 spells CASSYGSYTEAFL. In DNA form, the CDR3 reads TGTGCCAGCAGTTATGGGAGTTACACTGAAGCTTTCCTT.